These 18 T cell receptor beta chains originate from one sample sequenced in a study of CD8+ T cells in alopecia areata. Isolated RNA was reverse transcribed into cDNA used as the sequencing template. Some clones are missing from TCRdb's copy, which holds only in-frame ones; the method was immunoSEQ multiplex PCR. The data hold roughly 20,000 clones, with more than 60% observed a single time. In a group of 4 or 5 patients, CD4+ cells were sorted into CD25+CD127- cells. Input material: CD4+ Tregs sorted from blood. Source of these receptors: a human donor with alopecia areata.

The chain has TRBV2 and TRBJ2-5, with TRBD2 identical over 9 bases. Unmatched junction bases numbered 9, after V lost 7 bases and J lost 3 bases. From germline, CDR1 is SNHLY and CDR2 FYNNEI. The CDR3 spans 15 residues. The CDR3 reads CASKNGGRAEETQYF. CDR3 nucleotides: TGTGCCAGCAAGAATGGCGGGAGGGCCGAAGAGACCCAGTACTTC.

The chain is built from TRBV14 and TRBJ1-4, with 9 positions matching TRBD1. From germline, CDR1 is SGHDN and CDR2 FVKESK. The CDR3 consists of 15 residues. Trimming removed 3 bases from V and 7 bases from J; junction bases left unmatched: 6. This chain's CDR3 is CASSQPGQGSEKLFF. CDR3 coding DNA: TGTGCCAGCAGCCAGCCGGGACAGGGAAGTGAAAAACTGTTTTTT.

CDR3 in DNA: TGTGCCAGCAGCTTCGGTCTAGGTGGCACAGATACGCAGTATTTT. It is translated as CASSFGLGGTDTQYF. The chain joins TRBV7-9 to TRBJ2-3, with unresolved D. The CDR3 totals 15 residues. In germline, CDR1 is SEHNR, CDR2 FQNEAQ (reference sequence). V lost 3 bases to trimming and J lost 1 base, with 11 bases between them.

This clone was counted between two and nine times. As DNA, the CDR3 is TGTGCCAGCAGTTCTTCAATCCTCGAGCAGTACTTC. As protein: CASSSSILEQYF. This rearrangement joins TRBV28 to TRBJ2-7; no definite D call. CDR1 is MDHEN and CDR2 is SYDVKM in the germline V gene. The CDR3 is made up of 12 amino acids. The V end was cut by 4 bases, the J end by 6 bases, with 10 bases between.

The CDR3 DNA reads TGCGCCAGCAGTGGGGAACGGGGGCTTCACACTGAAGCTTTCTTT. Translating it yields CASSGERGLHTEAFF. The genes are TRBV10-1 and TRBJ1-1, with D perhaps TRBD1 (6 bases). V was shortened by 4 bases and J by 3 bases, with 15 bases between the two germline ends. This CDR3 contains 15 residues. Per germline, CDR1 WNHNN and CDR2 SYGVQD (reference sequence).

The chain combines TRBV14 with TRBJ2-7; TRBD2 matches 7 bases. The J segment lost 2 bases and the V segment lost 5 bases, leaving 12 bases of the junction unmatched. The germline V gene encodes CDR1 SGHDN and CDR2 FVKESK. The CDR3 totals 16 residues. The chain's CDR3 is CASSYPHGGGTYEQYF. In DNA form, the CDR3 reads TGTGCCAGCAGCTACCCCCATGGGGGGGGAACCTACGAGCAGTACTTC.

This clone was counted only a few times. V is TRBV5-4 and J is TRBJ2-2; perhaps TRBD1 as D (6 bases). This CDR3 is built from 15 residues. The germline V gene has CDR1 SGHNT and CDR2 YYREEE (reference sequence). V was trimmed by 3 bases and J by 0 bases, leaving 9 bases between them. The DNA of the CDR3 is TGTGCCAGCAGCTCCGGGACATCGAACACCGGGGAGCTGTTTTTT. This sequence encodes CASSSGTSNTGELFF.

The chain combines TRBV7-2 with TRBJ2-3; 8 nucleotides align to TRBD1. The J segment lost 0 bases and the V segment lost 1 base, leaving 12 bases of the junction unmatched. Germline V CDR1 and CDR2: SGHTA, FQGNSA. CDR3 length: 19 amino acids. This CDR3 is CASSLDWTGPMDSTDTQYF. DNA for the CDR3: TGTGCCAGCAGCTTAGACTGGACAGGGCCCATGGATAGCACAGATACGCAGTATTTT.

This clone was found once. The genes are TRBV5-1 and TRBJ2-2; D gene uncertain. In germline, CDR1 is SGHRS, CDR2 YFSETQ. This CDR3 region has 14 residues. Trimming removed 4 bases from V and 5 bases from J, with 12 bases in between. The CDR3 DNA follows: TGCGCCAGCAGCACCCGACTCCAGACCGGGGAGCTGTTTTTT. This sequence encodes CASSTRLQTGELFF.

V and J are TRBV27 and TRBJ2-1, with 12 bases fitting TRBD2. Losses at the gene ends were 6 bases for V and 10 bases for J; bases not matched to a gene: 7. The CDR3 has 14 residues. Looked up from germline, CDR1 is MNHEY and CDR2 is SMNVEV (reference sequence). CDR3 DNA sequence: TGTGCCAGCAGCCGACTAGCGGGGGTCGGCGAGCAGTTCTTC. It codes for CASSRLAGVGEQFF.

This clone was recorded once. The gene calls are TRBV2 and TRBJ1-1; a weak D match, TRBD1 (5 bases). Trimming pared 8 bases from V and 3 bases from J, leaving 19 bases between. This CDR3 comprises 15 residues. Germline lookup yields CDR1 SNHLY and CDR2 FYNNEI. The CDR3 DNA reads TGTGCCAGCCATCAGAGGGGAAGGTTCGACACTGAAGCTTTCTTT. This encodes CASHQRGRFDTEAFF.

J is TRBJ1-2 and V is TRBV28; D possibly corresponds to TRBD1 (5 bases). Germline V lookup: CDR1 MDHEN, CDR2 SYDVKM. The CDR3 sequence is 14 residues long. V was cut by 5 bases and J by 7 bases, with 17 bases left in between. The CDR3 protein is CASSKAHQGGGYTF. The CDR3 DNA follows: TGTGCCAGCAGTAAGGCCCACCAGGGCGGTGGCTACACCTTC.

V usage is TRBV6-5 and J usage is TRBJ2-5; TRBD1 might be the D (6 bases). Germline CDR1 and CDR2: MNHEY and SVGAGI. The CDR3 consists of 12 residues. Trimming left V 6 bases short and J 5 bases short, with 10 bases between. The chain's CDR3 is CASSRGSETQYF. CDR3 in DNA: TGTGCCAGCAGCAGGGGATCGGAGACCCAGTACTTC.

The count of this clone is one. The rearrangement joins TRBV2 to TRBJ2-6; D is undetermined. Germline V CDR1 and CDR2: SNHLY, FYNNEI. Trimming pared 4 bases from V and 2 bases from J, leaving 12 bases between. The CDR3 loop spans 16 amino acids. CDR3 sequence reads: CASSARTHAGANVLTF. Here the CDR3 DNA reads TGTGCCAGCAGTGCCCGCACCCACGCTGGGGCCAACGTCCTGACTTTC. Supplemented by reference TRBV2 and TRBJ2-6, the full variable domain reads EPEVTQTPSHQVTQMGQEVILRCVPISNHLYFYWYRQILGQKVEFLVSFYNNEISEKSEIFDDQFSVERPDGSNFTLKIRSTKLEDSAMYFCASSARTHAGANVLTFGAGSRLTVL.

J is TRBJ2-1 and V is TRBV27; D possibly corresponds to TRBD2 (7 bases). The CDR3 sequence is 13 residues long. The V end lost 8 bases, the J end lost 9 bases, and 17 bases lay between the germline ends. From germline, CDR1 is MNHEY and CDR2 SMNVEV (reference sequence). The CDR3 DNA reads TGTGCCAGCGGTCTGGGGGGGCCGGCTGAGCAGTTCTTC. This translates into CASGLGGPAEQFF.

This clone is labeled as medium-sized. J is TRBJ1-5 and V is TRBV7-2; TRBD1 matches at 9 bases. This CDR3 has 16 residues. Unmatched junction bases numbered 4, after V lost 1 base and J lost 3 bases. CDR1 and CDR2 (germline): SGHTA, FQGNSA. DNA for the CDR3: TGTGCCAGCAGCTTAGGTCTACAGGGGGCCAATCAGCCCCAGCATTTT. Its translation: CASSLGLQGANQPQHF.

This clone was recorded a few times. The genes are TRBV29-1 and TRBJ2-7; 10 bases align to TRBD1. The ends lost 2 bases at V and 6 bases at J; junction bases unmatched: 7. From germline, CDR1 is SQVTM and CDR2 ANQGSEA. The CDR3 sequence is 14 residues long. The CDR3: CSVEPSRTGGEQYF. CDR3 bases: TGCAGCGTTGAACCATCCAGGACAGGGGGCGAGCAGTACTTC.

The CDR3 sequence is CASSEGSGGINEQYF. As DNA, the CDR3 is TGTGCCAGCAGTGAAGGGTCGGGGGGTATTAACGAGCAGTACTTC. The chain combines TRBV2 with TRBJ2-7, with 7 nucleotides matching TRBD2. This CDR3 is built from 15 residues. V dropped 1 base and J dropped 5; count of bases not matched to a gene: 8. Germline CDR1 and CDR2: SNHLY and FYNNEI.